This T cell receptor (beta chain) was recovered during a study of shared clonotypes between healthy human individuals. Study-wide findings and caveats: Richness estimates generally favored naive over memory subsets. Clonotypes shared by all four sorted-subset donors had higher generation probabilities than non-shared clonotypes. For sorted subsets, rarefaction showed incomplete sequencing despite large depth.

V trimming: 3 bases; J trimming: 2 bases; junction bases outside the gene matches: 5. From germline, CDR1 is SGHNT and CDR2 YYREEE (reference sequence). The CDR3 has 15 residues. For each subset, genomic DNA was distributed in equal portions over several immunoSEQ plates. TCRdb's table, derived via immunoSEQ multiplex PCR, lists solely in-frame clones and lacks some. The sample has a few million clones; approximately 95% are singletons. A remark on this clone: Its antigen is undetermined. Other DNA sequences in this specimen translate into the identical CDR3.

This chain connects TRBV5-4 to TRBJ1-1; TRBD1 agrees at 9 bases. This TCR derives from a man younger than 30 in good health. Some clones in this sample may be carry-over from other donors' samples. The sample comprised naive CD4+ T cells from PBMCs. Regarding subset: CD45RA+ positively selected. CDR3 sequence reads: CASSSPGQGNTEAFF. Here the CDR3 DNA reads TGTGCCAGCAGCTCCCCGGGACAGGGTAACACTGAAGCTTTCTTT.